This paragraph reports one T cell receptor beta chain. Its antigen remains unknown. The table came from immunoSEQ multiplex PCR; TCRdb's copy has only in-frame clones and leaves some out. The sample contains some 150,000 clones, 75% to 95% of which appear only once. The data are from a study of T cell responses to AZD1222 COVID-19 vaccine. Study conclusions and caveats: In a largely white British group with more females than males, clonal diversity was possibly underestimated. Seropositivity was recorded at baseline in only 6 or 7 AZD1222 recipients. Spike-specific TCR repertoires showed rising breadth and depth after two AZD1222 doses.

Material: peripheral blood, obtained on day 0 of MenACWY control vaccination. The sequence came from an adult in good health.

CDR3 in DNA: TGTGCCATCAGTAAGACAGGGCAAGATACGCAGTATTTT. This gives the protein CAISKTGQDTQYF. This rearrangement joins TRBV10-3 to TRBJ2-3; 7 nucleotides match TRBD1. J gave up 5 bases and V 5 bases, and 4 bases lay outside the gene matches. The CDR3 has 13 residues. Germline CDR1 and CDR2: ENHRY and SYGVKD.